This TCR beta chain is from a study of blood T cell repertoires in COVID-19. On the study more broadly: The United States, Italy and Spain were the sources of the acute and convalescent COVID-19 samples. Nucleic acid was either cDNA or gDNA, and it came from T cells, B-cell-depleted T cells, or PBMCs.

This CDR3 contains 15 residues. Trimming left V 3 bases short and J 4 bases short, with 15 bases between. Germline loops: CDR1 SGHTA, CDR2 FQGNSA. Per the original methods: Estimates of nucleated cell counts were drawn from the amplification of reference gene primers. Clones were sequenced by immunoSEQ multiplex PCR, and TCRdb holds only the in-frame ones, with some missing. V, J and clone size are those of that table, while D and trimming were read from the DNA. The sample includes under 200,000 clones, approximately 87% of them seen just once. During active infection, Seattle patients enrolled and were then monitored through disease.

The TCR comes from a woman between 55 and 75 years old with COVID-19, enrolled during active disease. The V and J genes are TRBV7-2 and TRBJ2-5; TRBD2 might be the D (6 bases). Sequencing was done on a sample of peripheral blood. The CDR3 DNA follows: TGTGCCAGCAGCTTGTCCGGGAGAGCCGGAGAGACCCAGTACTTC. It is translated as CASSLSGRAGETQYF. Full variable domain (missing parts from reference TRBV7-2 and TRBJ2-5): GAGVSQSPSNKVTEKGKDVELRCDPISGHTALYWYRQSLGQGLEFLIYFQGNSAPDKSGLPSDRFSAERTGGSVSTLTIQRTQQEDSAVYLCASSLSGRAGETQYFGPGTRLLVL.